This entry lists 18 T cell receptor beta chains sequenced from one sample in a study of shared clonotypes between healthy human individuals. Using immunoSEQ multiplex PCR, the repertoire was profiled, and TCRdb retains in-frame clones only, with some absent. The repertoire holds under 600,000 clones, with roughly 97% as singletons. Material: naive CD4+ T cells sorted from blood. Subset reported: CD45RA+ positively selected. Receptors originate from a woman aged 30 to 39 in good health.

The gene calls are TRBV27 and TRBJ1-1, with 7 bases aligning to TRBD1. The CDR3 runs 14 residues. The germline gives CDR1 MNHEY, CDR2 SMNVEV (reference sequence). V shed 3 bases and J 4 bases; nucleotides not matched to a gene: 5. The DNA for the CDR3 is TGTGCCAGCAGTTTTGGGTCAGGGGGCACTGAAGCTTTCTTT. This translates into CASSFGSGGTEAFF.

J is TRBJ2-5 and V is TRBV28; D is possibly TRBD2 (5 bases). The CDR3 has 13 residues. Germline CDR1 MDHEN, CDR2 SYDVKM. Trimming stripped 2 bases from V and 6 bases from J, with 10 bases between. In DNA form, the CDR3 reads TGTGCCAGCAGTTTAGCTAGGAGGCAGACCCAGTACTTC. Its protein is CASSLARRQTQYF.

The CDR3 loop is CASSPPRDGYTF. The CDR3 DNA reads as TGTGCCAGCAGCCCCCCTCGAGATGGCTACACCTTC. The genes are TRBV11-2 and TRBJ1-2; D not resolved. The ends were cut back, 5 bases at V and 6 bases at J, with 10 bases in the middle. The germline V gene has CDR1 SGHAT and CDR2 FQNNGV. This CDR3 is 12 amino acids long.

The CDR3 is CASRTHSDSPLHF. The CDR3 region has the DNA TGTGCCAGCAGGACTCACAGCGATTCACCCCTCCACTTT. J is TRBJ1-6 and V is TRBV27; D is uncertain. Between the trimmed V and J ends, which lost 6 bases and 8 bases, there was a span of 11 bases. The CDR3 totals 13 residues. Germline loops: CDR1 MNHEY, CDR2 SMNVEV (reference sequence).

The chain is built from TRBV5-1 and TRBJ2-2; D might be TRBD1 (6 bases). V gave up 4 bases and J gave up 1 base, with 11 bases separating them. The CDR3 length is 15 residues. Germline V gene sequence: CDR1 SGHRS, CDR2 YFSETQ. CDR3: CASSLKTGNTGELFF. The CDR3 DNA is TGCGCCAGCAGCCTAAAGACAGGGAACACCGGGGAGCTGTTTTTT.

The gene calls are TRBV6-6 and TRBJ2-3, with D possibly being TRBD2 (6 bases). Germline V gives CDR1 MNHNY, CDR2 SVGAGI (reference sequence). This CDR3 region has 14 residues. V lost 6 bases and J 2 bases, leaving 12 bases between the germline ends. The CDR3 DNA follows: TGTGCCAGCAGGCGGGCGGGACTCACAGATACGCAGTATTTT. Its translation: CASRRAGLTDTQYF.

The chain carries TRBV18 and TRBJ1-1; perhaps TRBD1 as D (6 bases). The CDR3 sequence is 16 residues long. Germline V gene sequence: CDR1 KGHSH, CDR2 LQKENI. V was pared by 6 bases and J by 0 bases, with 17 bases between. The CDR3 here is CASSPGQRDMNTEAFF. CDR3 coding DNA: TGTGCCAGCTCCCCCGGACAGCGCGACATGAACACTGAAGCTTTCTTT.

This chain uses TRBV7-9 with TRBJ2-6; 7 nucleotides align to TRBD1. V was pared by 0 bases and J by 0 bases, with 8 bases of the junction left unmatched. This CDR3 has 19 residues. Germline lookup yields CDR1 SEHNR and CDR2 FQNEAQ (reference sequence). The CDR3, as DNA: TGTGCCAGCAGCTTAGCGAGCAGGGGGTTTAACTCTGGGGCCAACGTCCTGACTTTC. Amino acids: CASSLASRGFNSGANVLTF.

The chain combines TRBV28 with TRBJ2-3; TRBD2 matches 8 bases. CDR3 size: 17 residues. Germline values: CDR1 MDHEN, CDR2 SYDVKM. Unmatched junction bases numbered 16, after V lost 4 bases and J lost 7 bases. CDR3 DNA sequence: TGTGCCAGCAGTTACCCCCGGGGAAGCGGGAGCGTAAATACGCAGTATTTT. Protein: CASSYPRGSGSVNTQYF.

The chain employs TRBV6-1 and TRBJ2-7; D is perhaps TRBD1 or TRBD2 (5 bases each). The CDR3 extends over 14 amino acids. Trimming pared 6 bases from V and 2 bases from J, leaving 14 bases between. The germline V gene has CDR1 MNHNS and CDR2 SASEGT. The CDR3 loop is CASRVRGDAYEQYF. The CDR3 bases are TGTGCCAGCAGGGTGAGAGGGGATGCCTACGAGCAGTACTTC.

The CDR3 is CASSSEGNTIYF. In nucleotides, the CDR3 is TGTGCCAGCAGCTCCGAAGGAAACACCATATATTTT. V and J are TRBV7-2 and TRBJ1-3, with D unclear. The CDR3 length is 12 residues. Germline V gene data show CDR1 as SGHTA and CDR2 as FQGNSA. The germline V and J ends were trimmed by 4 bases and 4 bases, with 5 bases remaining between them.

The chain employs TRBV7-9 and TRBJ1-4; 7 bases are a match to TRBD1. The V gene end was trimmed by 6 bases and the J gene end by 8 bases; junction bases not matched to a gene: 12. The CDR3 spans 15 residues. Per the germline V gene, CDR1 is SEHNR and CDR2 is FQNEAQ (reference sequence). CDR3 bases: TGTGCCAGCAGTTCGACAGGGCTGTCTCAAGAAAAACTGTTTTTT. It is translated as CASSSTGLSQEKLFF.

Turning to this clone: Additional DNA sequences in this sample encode the identical CDR3. This chain joins TRBV5-1 and TRBJ2-5, with 8 nucleotides matching TRBD1. CDR3 length: 13 residues. V shed 0 bases and J 5 bases; nucleotides not matched to a gene: 0. Germline V CDR1 and CDR2: SGHRS, YFSETQ. CDR3 sequence: CASSLGQGETQYF. CDR3 sequence (DNA): TGCGCCAGCAGCTTGGGACAGGGGGAGACCCAGTACTTC.

This clone has only one observation. The rearrangement uses TRBV10-2 and TRBJ1-3, with a possible D match to TRBD1 (5 bases). The CDR3 runs 13 residues. V dropped 5 bases and J dropped 2 bases, with 7 bases sitting between them. Germline V gene data show CDR1 as WSHSY and CDR2 as SAAADI. CDR3 protein: CASSLGPGNTIYF. DNA for the CDR3: TGCGCCAGCAGTCTGGGGCCTGGAAACACCATATATTTT.

The chain couples TRBV11-3 to TRBJ1-2; TRBD1 is a possible D gene (6 bases). Germline CDR1 and CDR2: SGHNT and YENEEA. The CDR3 totals 14 residues. Between the trimmed V and J ends, which lost 10 bases and 7 bases, there was a span of 22 bases. The CDR3 here is CATYGRGGDSGYTF. The CDR3 coding sequence is TGTGCCACCTACGGCAGGGGAGGGGATAGTGGCTACACCTTC.

This chain connects TRBV27 to TRBJ2-5; D is uncertain. The CDR3 consists of 13 residues. Trimming took off 2 bases at V and 1 base at J, with 5 bases between the two ends. Germline-derived CDR1 and CDR2 are MNHEY and SMNVEV (reference sequence). The CDR3 loop is CASSLIPQETQYF. CDR3 in DNA: TGTGCCAGCAGTTTAATCCCCCAAGAGACCCAGTACTTC.

Comment on this clone: The same CDR3 can be traced to other DNA sequences in this sample. J is TRBJ1-1 and V is TRBV5-6; D possibly corresponds to TRBD1 (6 bases). This CDR3 contains 14 residues. CDR1 is SGHDT and CDR2 is YYEEEE in the germline V gene. The V end lost 1 base, the J end lost 2 bases, and 9 bases lay between the germline ends. This chain's CDR3 is CASSLRGANTEAFF. The DNA for the CDR3 is TGTGCCAGCAGCTTGCGGGGGGCCAACACTGAAGCTTTCTTT.

J is TRBJ1-2 and V is TRBV6-5; possibly TRBD1 for D (5 bases). Germline lookup yields CDR1 MNHEY and CDR2 SVGAGI. The CDR3 covers 14 residues. V dropped 5 bases and J dropped 2 bases, with 12 bases sitting between them. The chain's CDR3 is CASSPISGNYGYTF. The DNA of the CDR3 is TGTGCCAGCAGTCCCATATCAGGGAACTATGGCTACACCTTC.